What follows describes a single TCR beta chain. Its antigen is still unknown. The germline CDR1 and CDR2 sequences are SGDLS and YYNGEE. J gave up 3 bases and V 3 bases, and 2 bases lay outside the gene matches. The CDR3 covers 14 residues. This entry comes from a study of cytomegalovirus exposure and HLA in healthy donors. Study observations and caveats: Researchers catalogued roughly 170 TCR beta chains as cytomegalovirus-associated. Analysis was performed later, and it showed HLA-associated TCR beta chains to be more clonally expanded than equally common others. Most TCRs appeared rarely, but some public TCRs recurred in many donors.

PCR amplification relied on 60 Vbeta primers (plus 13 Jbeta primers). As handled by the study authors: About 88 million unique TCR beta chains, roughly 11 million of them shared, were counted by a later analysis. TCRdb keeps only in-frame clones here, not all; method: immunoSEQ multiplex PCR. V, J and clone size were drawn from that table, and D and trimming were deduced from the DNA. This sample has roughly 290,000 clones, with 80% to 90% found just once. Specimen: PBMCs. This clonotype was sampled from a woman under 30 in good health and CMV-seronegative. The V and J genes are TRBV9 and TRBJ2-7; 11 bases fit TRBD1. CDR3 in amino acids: CASSGGTGGYEQYF. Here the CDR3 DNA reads TGTGCCAGCAGCGGCGGGACAGGGGGCTACGAGCAGTACTTC.